The T cell receptor (beta chain) described here comes from a study of blood T cell repertoires in COVID-19. Study-level background: Samples representing acute and convalescent COVID-19 were sourced from the United States, Italy and Spain. Nucleic acid was either cDNA or gDNA, and it came from T cells, B-cell-depleted T cells, or PBMCs.

One Seattle source followed patients from active infection through their disease course. Deletions cut 4 bases from V and 7 bases from J, with 16 bases between. The CDR3 covers 15 residues. Germline lookup yields CDR1 SGHTA and CDR2 FQGNSA. The repertoire was sequenced with immunoSEQ multiplex PCR; TCRdb's copy has only in-frame clones and lacks some. The table includes under 75,000 clones, approximately 84% detected once. The TCR was taken from a man aged 55 to 70 with COVID-19, enrolled during active disease. Specimen: peripheral blood. This chain links TRBV7-2 with TRBJ2-2; the D gene is possibly TRBD2 (6 bases). The CDR3 sequence is CASSSLSRGDGELFF. CDR3 DNA sequence: TGTGCCAGCAGCTCGTTATCGCGCGGGGACGGGGAGCTGTTTTTT.